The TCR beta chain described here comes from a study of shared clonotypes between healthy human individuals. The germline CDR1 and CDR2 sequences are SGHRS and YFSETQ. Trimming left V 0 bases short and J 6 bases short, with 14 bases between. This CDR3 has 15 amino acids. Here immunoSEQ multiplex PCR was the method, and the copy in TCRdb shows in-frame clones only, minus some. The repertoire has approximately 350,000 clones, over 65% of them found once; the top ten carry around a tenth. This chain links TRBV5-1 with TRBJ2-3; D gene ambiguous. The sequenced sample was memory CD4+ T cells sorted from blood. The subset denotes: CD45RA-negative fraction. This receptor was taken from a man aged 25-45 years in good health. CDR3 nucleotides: TGCGCCAGCAGCTTGGGACCTGGTTCTTTCGATACGCAGTATTTT. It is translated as CASSLGPGSFDTQYF.